Listed below are T cell receptor beta chains from one sample, sequenced in a study of long-term antiretroviral therapy in people with HIV. Profiled with immunoSEQ multiplex PCR; TCRdb holds only in-frame clones, not every one. Seen here are over 30,000 clones, more than 95% observed once, and the top ten hold about 2.9%. Sequenced here: unsorted PBMCs, sampled 6.9 years after starting antiretroviral therapy. The receptors come from a man aged 25 to 40 with HIV. CDR3s include the opening cysteine and the closing phenylalanine or tryptophan. Each record gives: D gene, clone size, V gene, J gene, CDR3 protein, CDR3 DNA. A D gene is named only where the DNA matches it firmly. Clone size is not always given. Where it is, it says once, few, many or a class for expanded clones.

d_call: TRBD2
clone_size: .
v_call: TRBV2
j_call: TRBJ2-5
cdr3_aa: CASSGTSGQETQYF
cdr3_nt: TGTGCCAGCAGTGGGACTAGCGGGCAAGAGACCCAGTACTTC

d_call: .
clone_size: .
v_call: TRBV12-5
j_call: TRBJ1-1
cdr3_aa: CASGLLGVSTTEAFF
cdr3_nt: TGTGCTAGTGGTTTGTTAGGGGTTAGTACGACTGAAGCTTTCTTT

d_call: TRBD2
clone_size: once
v_call: TRBV5-1
j_call: TRBJ2-5
cdr3_aa: CASSYGGRGEETQYF
cdr3_nt: TGCGCCAGCAGCTATGGCGGGAGAGGGGAAGAGACCCAGTACTTC

d_call: TRBD2
clone_size: .
v_call: TRBV5-4
j_call: TRBJ2-7
cdr3_aa: CASSFNGGASLTRSYEQYF
cdr3_nt: TGTGCCAGCAGCTTTAACGGGGGGGCTAGCCTCACCCGGTCCTACGAGCAGTACTTC

d_call: TRBD1
clone_size: .
v_call: TRBV6-4
j_call: TRBJ2-7
cdr3_aa: CASRKRDSRLKQYF
cdr3_nt: TGTGCCAGCAGGAAAAGGGACAGCCGGTTGAAGCAGTACTTC

d_call: TRBD2
clone_size: once
v_call: TRBV14
j_call: TRBJ2-4
cdr3_aa: CASSQAIVGGTALYF
cdr3_nt: TGTGCCAGCAGCCAAGCAATTGTGGGAGGGACCGCCTTGTACTTC

d_call: .
clone_size: once
v_call: TRBV27
j_call: TRBJ2-3
cdr3_aa: CASSSLPGYTQYF
cdr3_nt: TGTGCCAGCAGTTCCCTCCCGGGGTATACGCAGTATTTT

d_call: TRBD2
clone_size: .
v_call: TRBV18
j_call: TRBJ2-7
cdr3_aa: CASSAGGPNEQYF
cdr3_nt: TGTGCCAGCTCAGCGGGAGGGCCTAACGAGCAGTACTTC

d_call: .
clone_size: .
v_call: TRBV5-4
j_call: TRBJ1-1
cdr3_aa: CASSLEGLNTEAFF
cdr3_nt: TGTGCCAGCAGCCTTGAGGGACTCAACACTGAAGCTTTCTTT

d_call: TRBD2
clone_size: .
v_call: TRBV5-1
j_call: TRBJ2-1
cdr3_aa: CASSLPVAGEQFF
cdr3_nt: TGCGCCAGCAGCCTCCCCGTAGCGGGGGAGCAGTTCTTC